This T cell receptor (beta chain) stems from a study of T cell repertoires in cytomegalovirus infection. Looking at the study overall: Shared public TCR beta signatures pointed to both CMV infection and a matching HLA type.

Germline V gene lookup returns CDR1 ENHRY and CDR2 SYGVKD. CDR3 length: 14 amino acids. The trim removed 3 bases at V and 2 bases at J, leaving 4 bases unmatched. This clonotype was detected ten times or more. What it binds is not known. TCRdb independently ran MiXCR on the reads; one entry per CDR3 protein. The sample comprises hundreds of thousands of distinct CDR3 sequences, about 11% of which are singletons, and roughly 10% rests with the top ten. Study-level points and caveats: Carriers of CMV plus the relevant HLA were identified by cumulative public TCR beta family frequency. Ex vivo, HLA-C-restricted CMV-specific TCR beta clonotypes prevailed over the rest of the response.

This sequence originates from a human donor in good health (CMV status not recorded). Some clones in this sample may be carry-over from other donors' samples. The rearrangement joins TRBV10-3 to TRBJ2-7; 7 bases agree with TRBD2. Specimen: PBMCs. CDR3 coding DNA: TGTGCCATCAGTGATTCAGCGGGAACCTACGAGCAGTACTTC. The encoded protein is CAISDSAGTYEQYF.